What follows are 13 T cell receptor beta chains derived from one specimen sequenced in a study of brain T cells in children with intractable seizures. Only in-frame clones appear in the TCRdb table, and some are missing; sequencing was by immunoSEQ multiplex PCR. The table lists over 95,000 clones, 85% to 95% of them singletons, with more than 3% in the top ten. The specimen comprised peripheral blood, sampled at surgery. The receptors shown here come from a boy in the first two years of life with hemimegalencephaly and intractable seizures.

The chain is built from TRBV28 and TRBJ1-6, with 7 nucleotides matching TRBD1. V shed 7 bases, J shed 5 bases, and the junction held 8 bases outside the gene matches. CDR3 size: 15 residues. CDR1 is MDHEN, CDR2 SYDVKM, per germline. As DNA, the CDR3 is TGTGCCAGCATGAGAGGGGGCTATAATAATTCACCCCTCCACTTT. Translated: CASMRGGYNNSPLHF.

The rearrangement uses TRBV9 and TRBJ2-2; possible D gene TRBD1, 5 bases. The V gene's germline CDR1 is SGDLS and CDR2 YYNGEE. V lost 0 bases, J lost 1 base, and 7 bases lay in between. This CDR3 contains 15 residues. DNA of the CDR3: TGTGCCAGCAGCGTAGGGGGCGGGAACACCGGGGAGCTGTTTTTT. It yields the protein CASSVGGGNTGELFF.

The rearrangement uses TRBV28 and TRBJ2-1, with D uncertain. V lost 1 base, J lost 5 bases, and 9 bases lay in between. The germline gives CDR1 MDHEN, CDR2 SYDVKM. This CDR3 has 14 amino acids. The CDR3 is CASSLLAPNNEQFF. Written as DNA, the CDR3 is TGTGCCAGCAGTTTATTGGCCCCGAACAATGAGCAGTTCTTC.

The chain has TRBV5-1 and TRBJ2-2; tentative D call: TRBD1 (6 bases). This CDR3 is 15 amino acids long. Trimming shortened V by 0 bases and J by 2 bases, and 8 bases separated the two germline ends. Per the germline V gene, CDR1 is SGHRS and CDR2 is YFSETQ. The CDR3 DNA follows: TGCGCCAGCAGCTTGGCCGGGACAAACACCGGGGAGCTGTTTTTT. It encodes CASSLAGTNTGELFF.

The CDR3 sequence is CASTLGASGYNEQFF. The CDR3 nucleotides are TGTGCCAGCACCCTCGGGGCTAGCGGATACAATGAGCAGTTCTTC. The chain employs TRBV7-9 and TRBJ2-1, with TRBD2 matching over 7 bases. Trimming at V came to 7 bases and at J to 4 bases, leaving 10 bases not matched to a gene. Per germline, CDR1 SEHNR and CDR2 FQNEAQ (reference sequence). The CDR3 is 15 amino acids.

This clone was observed a single time. The gene calls are TRBV10-1 and TRBJ1-1; no firm D call. V dropped 3 bases and J dropped 1 base, with 6 bases sitting between them. The CDR3 length is 13 residues. CDR1 and CDR2 from the germline V gene are WNHNN and SYGVQD (reference sequence). This CDR3 is CASSDGPNTEAFF. In DNA form, the CDR3 reads TGCGCCAGCAGTGACGGACCGAACACTGAAGCTTTCTTT.

The chain links TRBV30 to TRBJ1-5, with TRBD1 as a possible D gene (6 bases). This CDR3 contains 16 residues. The V end was cut by 0 bases, the J end by 0 bases, with 12 bases between. Germline V gene sequence: CDR1 GTSNPN, CDR2 SVGIG (reference sequence). CDR3 coding DNA: TGTGCCTGGAGTGTCAAGGGGGGCCTTAGCAATCAGCCCCAGCATTTT. Translating it yields CAWSVKGGLSNQPQHF. The whole variable domain, filled in from reference TRBV30 and TRBJ1-5, reads SQTIHQWPATLVQPVGSPLSLECTVEGTSNPNLYWYRQAAGRGLQLLFYSVGIGQISSEVPQNLSASRPQDRQFILSSKKLLLSDSGFYLCAWSVKGGLSNQPQHFGDGTRLSIL.

J is TRBJ2-1 and V is TRBV27; D unclear. This CDR3 contains 15 residues. The V gene lost 6 bases and the J gene lost 5 bases, with 17 bases spanning the gap. Per germline, CDR1 MNHEY and CDR2 SMNVEV (reference sequence). CDR3: CASSHQQINHNEQFF. CDR3 in DNA: TGTGCCAGCAGCCACCAGCAAATCAACCACAATGAGCAGTTCTTC.

The rearrangement links TRBV11-2 to TRBJ2-2; D is possibly TRBD1 (6 bases). V was clipped by 0 bases and J by 0 bases, with 14 bases between them. Germline V CDR1 and CDR2: SGHAT, FQNNGV. The CDR3 has 18 residues. The CDR3 coding sequence is TGTGCCAGCAGCTTAGATCCCCCGCGGACAGCGAACACCGGGGAGCTGTTTTTT. The encoded protein is CASSLDPPRTANTGELFF.

The chain joins TRBV12-3 or TRBV12-4 to TRBJ2-5; TRBD2 agrees at 7 bases. After removal of 5 bases from V and 4 bases from J, the junction contained 4 bases not matched to a gene. The length of the CDR3 is 13 residues. The CDR3 sequence: CASSGEGVETQYF. The CDR3 coding sequence is TGTGCCAGCAGTGGGGAGGGTGTAGAGACCCAGTACTTC.

This clone has just a few counts. The gene calls are TRBV11-2 and TRBJ1-1, with D unclear. V lost 4 bases and J lost 0, with 6 bases in between. Germline CDR1 is SGHAT and CDR2 is FQNNGV. This CDR3 has 13 amino acids. The DNA of the CDR3 is TGTGCCAGCAGCTCTTTACTGAACACTGAAGCTTTCTTT. The encoded protein is CASSSLLNTEAFF. Variable domain in full (rest from reference TRBV11-2 and TRBJ1-1): EAGVAQSPRYKIIEKRQSVAFWCNPISGHATLYWYQQILGQGPKLLIQFQNNGVVDDSQLPKDRFSAERLKGVDSTLKIQPAKLEDSAVYLCASSSLLNTEAFFGQGTRLTVV.

This clone was seen just once. The chain joins TRBV5-5 to TRBJ2-7; D is unclear. Germline V gives CDR1 SGHKS, CDR2 YYEKEE (reference sequence). The ends were cut back, 2 bases at V and 0 bases at J, with 15 bases in the middle. CDR3 length: 16 residues. This CDR3 is CASSLGDTPYSYEQYF. The CDR3 DNA reads TGTGCCAGCAGCTTAGGTGACACTCCTTACTCCTACGAGCAGTACTTC.

This sequence joins TRBV4-3 and TRBJ2-7; no clear D gene. Trimming removed 0 bases from V and 6 bases from J, with 27 bases in between. Germline V gene data show CDR1 as LGHNA and CDR2 as YSLEER. This CDR3 is 19 amino acids long. Written as DNA, the CDR3 is TGCGCCAGCAGCCAAGAGACGGAATCAACCCTACGATTTCAAGGCGAGCAGTACTTC. It codes for CASSQETESTLRFQGEQYF.